Listed below are T cell receptor beta chains from one sample, sequenced in a study of blood T cells in healthy people across ages. TCRdb passed the 5' RACE reads through MiXCR, listing each CDR3 protein once. The table has 700,000 or so distinct CDR3 sequences, 40% to 45% seen once. The sequencing input was blood. These receptors were obtained from an elderly man in good health. The CDR3 runs from the conserved cysteine through the conserved F or W. Each record gives: clone size, D gene, V gene, J gene, CDR3 DNA, CDR3 protein. A D gene is named only where the DNA matches it firmly. Clone size is stated in some rows and not others, as once, few, many or a class when expanded.

size: -
D: TRBD1
V: TRBV7-9
J: TRBJ2-1
DNA: TGTGCCAGCAGCATACAGGGGTTGGAGCAGTTCTTC
CDR3: CASSIQGLEQFF

size: -
D: TRBD1
V: TRBV25-1
J: TRBJ2-7
DNA: TGTGCCAGCAGTGAACCCAGGGGGAGCTCCTACGAGCAGTACTTC
CDR3: CASSEPRGSSYEQYF

size: -
D: -
V: TRBV5-6
J: TRBJ2-1
DNA: TGTGCCAGCAGCGATAATACAGGGAGCTCCTACAATGAGCAGTTCTTC
CDR3: CASSDNTGSSYNEQFF

size: few
D: TRBD2
V: TRBV5-1
J: TRBJ2-5
DNA: TGCGCCAGCAGCCGGGATAGCGGGGGGTACGGAGAGACCCAGTACTTC
CDR3: CASSRDSGGYGETQYF

size: many
D: -
V: TRBV29-1
J: TRBJ2-7
DNA: TGCAGCGTTGCCGACAGCCTGACCTACGAGCAGTACTTC
CDR3: CSVADSLTYEQYF

size: -
D: TRBD2
V: TRBV3-1
J: TRBJ2-1
DNA: TGTGCCAGCAGATCTTCGACTAGCGGGGGTTACAATGAGCAGTTCTTC
CDR3: CASRSSTSGGYNEQFF

size: -
D: TRBD2
V: TRBV4-2
J: TRBJ2-7
DNA: TGTGCCAGCAGCCCGAGCGGGGGCCAACCCTACGAGCAGTACTTC
CDR3: CASSPSGGQPYEQYF

size: few
D: -
V: TRBV20-1
J: TRBJ1-1
DNA: TGCAGTGCCCCCAAGTGGGGAGAAGCTTTCTTT
CDR3: CSAPKWGEAFF

size: once
D: -
V: TRBV7-2
J: TRBJ2-2
DNA: TGTGCCAGCAGCTTAGATGCAGGGGTCGTAACCGGGGAGCTGTTTTTT
CDR3: CASSLDAGVVTGELFF

size: few
D: -
V: TRBV3-1
J: TRBJ1-5
DNA: TGTGCCAGCAGCTTCCGGACGGAGGGGCCCCAGCATTTT
CDR3: CASSFRTEGPQHF

size: few
D: -
V: TRBV10-3
J: TRBJ2-7
DNA: TGTGCCATCAGTATTGTCTCCTACGAGCAGTACTTC
CDR3: CAISIVSYEQYF

size: many
D: -
V: TRBV3-1
J: TRBJ2-7
DNA: TGTGCCAGCCGGGGCATCAACGAGCAGTACTTC
CDR3: CASRGINEQYF

size: many
D: TRBD1
V: TRBV2
J: TRBJ1-4
DNA: TGTGCCAGCAGCGCCAGACAGGGAACTAATGAAAAACTGTTTTTT
CDR3: CASSARQGTNEKLFF

size: -
D: -
V: TRBV10-3
J: TRBJ1-2
DNA: TGTGCCATGAGTGGCGCGGTTTTTAACTATGGCTACACCTTC
CDR3: CAMSGAVFNYGYTF

size: -
D: TRBD1
V: TRBV7-9
J: TRBJ2-3
DNA: TGTGTCAGCAGCCCTCGGACAGGGGGCACAGATACGCAGTATTTT
CDR3: CVSSPRTGGTDTQYF

size: few
D: TRBD2
V: TRBV20-1
J: TRBJ2-3
DNA: TGCAGTGCTAGAGTAGCTAGCGGGACAGATACGCAGTATTTT
CDR3: CSARVASGTDTQYF

size: -
D: -
V: TRBV29-1
J: TRBJ1-4
DNA: TGCAGCGCCTGCCAGGCAACTAATGAAAAACTGTTTTTT
CDR3: CSACQATNEKLFF

size: -
D: -
V: TRBV5-1
J: TRBJ2-3
DNA: TGCGCCAGCAGCTTGGAGCTCCGACAGGCCATAAGCACAGATACGCAGTATTTT
CDR3: CASSLELRQAISTDTQYF

size: -
D: -
V: TRBV7-8
J: TRBJ2-3
DNA: TGTGCCAGCAGCTTAGTACGGGGACTCGTCACAGATACGCAGTATTTT
CDR3: CASSLVRGLVTDTQYF

size: -
D: TRBD1
V: TRBV5-1
J: TRBJ2-7
DNA: TGCGCCAGCAGTTTGGGACAGGTGGTCTACGAGCAGTACTTC
CDR3: CASSLGQVVYEQYF

size: -
D: -
V: TRBV15
J: TRBJ2-5
DNA: TGTGCCACCAGCAGAGATTGGGAGGGGGTTGAGACCCAGTACTTC
CDR3: CATSRDWEGVETQYF